This T cell receptor beta chain was sequenced for a study of OX40 agonist ivuxolimab in advanced cancers. Generated by immunoSEQ multiplex PCR, the TCRdb table keeps only in-frame clones and is missing some. The table shows some 86,000 clones, with roughly 91% occurring only once. This TCR came from an adult with an advanced solid tumor such as melanoma, head and neck, liver or kidney cancer. Source: CD4+ or CD8+ T cells sorted from blood, taken in a trial of the OX40 agonist ivuxolimab.

The CDR3 coding sequence is TGTGCCAGCACCCTGGGGCAGAGCACAGATACGCAGTATTTT. The encoded protein is CASTLGQSTDTQYF. The J gene is TRBJ2-3, the V gene TRBV6-1; D possibly corresponds to TRBD1 (5 bases). From germline, CDR1 is MNHNS and CDR2 SASEGT. This CDR3 is 14 amino acids long. Deletions cut 7 bases from V and 0 bases from J, with 11 bases between.